This T cell receptor (beta chain) emerged from a study of T cells in Graves' hyperthyroidism and ophthalmopathy. Notes on the study in general: Expanded thyroid clonotypes (above 0.001) were mostly also found in blood.

RNA transcripts provided the source from which TCR beta CDR3 regions were amplified. Using the HTBI primer set, a first-round RT-PCR was run on the TCR CDR3. Each CDR3 protein is one row after TCRdb ran MiXCR on the multiplex PCR reads. The table includes about 350,000 distinct CDR3 sequences, roughly 14% detected once. The CDR3 runs 15 residues. Trimming took 2 bases from V and 7 from J, leaving 12 bases between them. The germline V gene has CDR1 SGHTA and CDR2 FQGNSA. This clonotype has ten or more counts. Its target is not known. Patients counted as stable if ophthalmopathy did not develop within 18 months. Orbital computed tomography and thyroid ultrasound, together with serum TRAb and thyroxine and clinical symptoms, were used for diagnoses.

The clonotype comes from a woman aged 30 to 39 with Graves' hyperthyroidism. Material: blood. V usage is TRBV7-2 and J usage is TRBJ1-6; possible D gene TRBD1, 5 bases. CDR3 nucleotides: TGTGCCAGCAGCTTATATATAGGGGTGAATTCACCCCTCCACTTT. It codes for CASSLYIGVNSPLHF.